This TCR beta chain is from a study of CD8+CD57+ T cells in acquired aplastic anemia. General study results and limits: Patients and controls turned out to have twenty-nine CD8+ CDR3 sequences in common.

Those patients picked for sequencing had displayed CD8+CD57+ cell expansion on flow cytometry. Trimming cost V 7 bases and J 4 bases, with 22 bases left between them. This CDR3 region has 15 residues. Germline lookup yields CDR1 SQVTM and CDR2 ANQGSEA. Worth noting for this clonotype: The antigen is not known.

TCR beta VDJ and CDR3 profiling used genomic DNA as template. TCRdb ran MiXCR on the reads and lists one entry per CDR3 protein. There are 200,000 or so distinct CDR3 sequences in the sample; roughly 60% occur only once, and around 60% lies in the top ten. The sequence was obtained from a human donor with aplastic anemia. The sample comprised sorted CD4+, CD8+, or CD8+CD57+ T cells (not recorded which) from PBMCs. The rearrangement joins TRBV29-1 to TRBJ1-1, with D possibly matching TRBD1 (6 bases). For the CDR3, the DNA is TGCAGCGCTGGGGGAGGCAGGGAAGGGGGCACTGAAGCTTTCTTT. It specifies CSAGGGREGGTEAFF.